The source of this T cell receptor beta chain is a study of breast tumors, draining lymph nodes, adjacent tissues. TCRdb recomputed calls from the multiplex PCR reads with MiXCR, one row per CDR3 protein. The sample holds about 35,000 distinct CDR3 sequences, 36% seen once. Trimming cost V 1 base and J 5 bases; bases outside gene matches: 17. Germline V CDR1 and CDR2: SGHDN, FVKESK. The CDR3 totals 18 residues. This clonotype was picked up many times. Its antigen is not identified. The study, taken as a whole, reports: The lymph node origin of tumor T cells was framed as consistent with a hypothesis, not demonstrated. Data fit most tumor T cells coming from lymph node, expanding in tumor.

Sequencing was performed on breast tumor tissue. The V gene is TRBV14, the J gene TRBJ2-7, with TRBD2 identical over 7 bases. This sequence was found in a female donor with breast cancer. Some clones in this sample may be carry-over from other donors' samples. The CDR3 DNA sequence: TGTGCCAGCAGCCAAGTGGGGTTCTCGCGAGGGAGGGCCCACGAGCAGTACTTC. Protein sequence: CASSQVGFSRGRAHEQYF.